The next 6 T cell receptor beta chains were all read from a single sample in a study of blood T cell repertoires in COVID-19. Method: immunoSEQ multiplex PCR; TCRdb's copy keeps in-frame clones and lacks some. The sample holds about 480,000 clones; 70% to 90% are singletons and the top ten take about 1.7%. Input material: PBMCs or T cells enriched from blood (not recorded which). These receptors came from a woman aged 40 to 50 who had recovered from COVID-19.

The sample holds one count of this clone. CDR3 nucleotides: TGTGCCAGCCTCAGGGGTGCCGGAACAGATACGCAGTATTTT. Translated: CASLRGAGTDTQYF. This chain links TRBV7-9 with TRBJ2-3, with D perhaps TRBD1 (6 bases). This CDR3 has 14 amino acids. V was pared by 8 bases and J by 3 bases, with 15 bases between. CDR1 and CDR2 from the germline V gene are SEHNR and FQNEAQ (reference sequence).

The rearrangement links TRBV6-6 to TRBJ2-2; 7 bases align to TRBD2. The CDR3 contains 14 residues. Losses at the gene ends were 6 bases for V and 5 bases for J; bases not matched to a gene: 6. Germline loops: CDR1 MNHNY, CDR2 SVGAGI (reference sequence). As DNA, the CDR3 is TGTGCCAGCAGGGGCGGGAGTCGGACCGGGGAGCTGTTTTTT. This sequence encodes CASRGGSRTGELFF.

Concerning this clone itself: At one end the junction does not follow the germline gene, possibly because of a read error. This chain connects TRBV4-1 to TRBJ2-1; tentative D call: TRBD1 (6 bases). The CDR3 consists of 15 residues. The germline CDR1 and CDR2 sequences are MGHRA and YSYEKL. For the CDR3, the DNA is TGCGCCAGCAGCCAAGGTTATTTGGCACAGGGCCTAAGTATCTTC. It codes for CASSQGYLAQGLSIF.

V is TRBV27 and J is TRBJ1-1; D not resolved. This CDR3 region has 13 residues. With 4 bases removed from V and 0 bases from J, the gap between germline ends came to 6 bases. In germline, CDR1 is MNHEY, CDR2 SMNVEV (reference sequence). CDR3 DNA: TGTGCCAGCAGTTCGGGAATGAACACTGAAGCTTTCTTT. Its protein product is CASSSGMNTEAFF.

Only one count was recorded for this clone. V is TRBV19 and J is TRBJ1-1; 7 bases match TRBD1. This CDR3 comprises 14 residues. Germline values: CDR1 LNHDA, CDR2 SQIVND (reference sequence). The junction had 8 bases not matched to a gene; V was cut back by 6 bases and J by 4 bases. CDR3 loop: CASRADRVGTEAFF. For the CDR3, the DNA is TGTGCCAGTAGGGCCGACAGGGTCGGCACTGAAGCTTTCTTT. The full variable domain, in which reference TRBV19 and TRBJ1-1 provide the parts outside the CDR3, is DGGITQSPKYLFRKEGQNVTLSCEQNLNHDAMYWYRQDPGQGLRLIYYSQIVNDFQKGDIAEGYSVSREKKESFPLTVTSAQKNPTAFYLCASRADRVGTEAFFGQGTRLTVV.

The CDR3 DNA follows: TGTGCCACTGAGGGGGGGGGAGGCGAGCAGTTCTTC. Residues: CATEGGGGEQFF. The chain is built from TRBV24-1 and TRBJ2-1, with TRBD2 as a possible D gene (7 bases). The CDR3 runs to 12 residues. V lost 10 bases, J lost 10 bases, and 16 bases lay in between. From germline, CDR1 is KGHDR and CDR2 SFDVKD.